Listed below are T cell receptor beta chains from one sample, sequenced in a study of blood T cell repertoires in COVID-19. Using immunoSEQ multiplex PCR, the repertoire was profiled, and TCRdb retains in-frame clones only, with some absent. The sample includes 25,000 to 35,000 clones, almost 90% of them seen just once. Sequencing was done on a sample of peripheral blood. The receptors stem from a human donor in a cohort sampled during active COVID-19. Both conserved end residues are part of each CDR3. The D gene is left open where the match is weak. Clone size is not always given. Where it is, it says once, few, many or a class for expanded clones.

CASSFRGLAGNTGELFF TGTGCCAGCAGTTTTCGGGGACTAGCGGGGAACACCGGGGAGCTGTTTTTT TRBJ2-2 17 . TRBV27 TRBD2
CASSQDPGGSGYTF TGCGCCAGCAGCCAAGATCCAGGGGGCAGTGGCTACACCTTC TRBJ1-2 14 few TRBV4-1 TRBD1
CASSSRDTSQFF TGTGCCAGCAGCTCCCGGGACACCTCGCAGTTCTTC TRBJ2-1 12 . TRBV11-3 .
CASRGGSGTGELFF TGTGCCAGCCGAGGAGGATCGGGGACCGGGGAGCTGTTTTTT TRBJ2-2 14 . TRBV27 .
CASSPTAASGYTQYF TGTGCCAGCAGCCCCACCGCAGCTTCGGGGTATACGCAGTATTTT TRBJ2-3 15 . TRBV7-9 .
CASSFLPGQGVTGELFF TGTGCCAGCAGCTTTCTCCCGGGACAGGGTGTCACCGGGGAGCTGTTTTTT TRBJ2-2 17 . TRBV5-5 TRBD1
CASSLVAATNEKLFF TGTGCCAGCAGCTTAGTGGCTGCAACTAATGAAAAACTGTTTTTT TRBJ1-4 15 few TRBV7-2 .
CASSLNARGTGELFF TGTGCCAGCAGCCTCAACGCTAGAGGCACCGGGGAGCTGTTTTTT TRBJ2-2 15 . TRBV9 .
CASSQRNRGTYNEQFF TGTGCCAGCAGCCAAAGGAACAGGGGCACATACAATGAGCAGTTCTTC TRBJ2-1 16 . TRBV3-1/TRBV3-2 TRBD1
CASSVGQGPNQPQHF TGTGCCAGCAGTGTAGGGCAGGGCCCCAATCAGCCCCAGCATTTT TRBJ1-5 15 few TRBV2 .
CASSESGRADGYTF TGTGCCAGCAGTGAAAGCGGCAGAGCGGATGGCTACACCTTC TRBJ1-2 14 . TRBV6-1 .
CAWSVRGQETQYF TGTGCCTGGAGTGTAAGGGGTCAAGAGACCCAGTACTTC TRBJ2-5 13 . TRBV30 .
CASSGGQDDPTNEKLFF TGCGCCAGCAGCGGCGGACAGGACGATCCAACTAATGAAAAACTGTTTTTT TRBJ1-4 17 few TRBV5-1 TRBD1
CAISVHRTYEQYF TGTGCCATCAGTGTGCACAGGACCTACGAGCAGTACTTC TRBJ2-7 13 . TRBV10-3 .
CASSNLGGLAGSSRETQYF TGTGCCAGCAGCAATTTAGGGGGACTAGCGGGGTCCTCGCGGGAGACCCAGTACTTC TRBJ2-5 19 . TRBV3-1/TRBV3-2 TRBD2
CASSQHSGTTQETQYF TGTGCCAGCAGCCAACACTCCGGGACTACACAAGAGACCCAGTACTTC TRBJ2-5 16 . TRBV4-2 TRBD2
CASSRYAGNTIYF TGTGCCAGTTCCCGCTATGCTGGAAACACCATATATTTT TRBJ1-3 13 . TRBV6-5 .
CASSQDGTGVQETQYF TGTGCCAGCAGCCAAGACGGGACAGGGGTCCAAGAGACCCAGTACTTC TRBJ2-5 16 . TRBV3-1/TRBV3-2 TRBD1
CASSELSANYGYTF TGTGCCAGCAGTGAATTGTCGGCTAACTATGGCTACACCTTC TRBJ1-2 14 . TRBV25-1 .
CASSSNRGPLTDTQYF TGTGCCAGCAGTTCTAACAGGGGGCCCCTCACAGATACGCAGTATTTT TRBJ2-3 16 . TRBV6-5 TRBD1
CASSLGLAGFANTGELFF TGTGCCAGCAGCCTCGGACTAGCGGGCTTCGCGAACACCGGGGAGCTGTTTTTT TRBJ2-2 18 . TRBV7-3 TRBD2
CASSPTRGTYSEAFF TGCGCCAGCAGCCCCACCCGCGGGACGTATAGTGAAGCTTTCTTT TRBJ1-1 15 . TRBV5-1 .
CASSQDSGGAQSGELFF TGCGCCAGCAGCCAAGATAGCGGGGGGGCCCAATCCGGGGAGCTGTTTTTT TRBJ2-2 17 . TRBV4-1 TRBD2
CASSLAIKGSGLYEQYF TGCGCCAGCAGCTTGGCCATCAAGGGTAGCGGTCTTTACGAGCAGTACTTC TRBJ2-7 17 . TRBV5-1 .
CASSFPGTGGFSPLHF TGTGCCAGCAGCTTTCCCGGGACAGGGGGCTTTTCACCCCTCCACTTT TRBJ1-6 16 . TRBV7-9 TRBD1
CASSEVGSYGGASNQPQHF TGTGCCAGCAGTGAAGTAGGATCTTACGGAGGGGCTAGCAATCAGCCCCAGCATTTT TRBJ1-5 19 . TRBV2 .
CASSPQNWPQHF TGTGCCAGTAGTCCACAAAATTGGCCCCAGCATTTT TRBJ1-5 12 . TRBV19 .
CASSEPRTPLTDTQYF TGTGCCAGCAGCGAGCCGAGGACACCACTCACAGATACGCAGTATTTT TRBJ2-3 16 . TRBV7-8 .
CATRLRGDTDTQYF TGTGCCACCCGGCTCCGGGGGGACACAGATACGCAGTATTTT TRBJ2-3 14 . TRBV10-3 TRBD2
CASSPRTGGVGANVLTF TGTGCCAGCAGTCCCCGGACAGGGGGGGTAGGGGCCAACGTCCTGACTTTC TRBJ2-6 17 . TRBV6-6 TRBD1
CATSRAGQGFGNTIYF TGTGCCACCAGCAGAGCAGGCCAGGGCTTTGGAAACACCATATATTTT TRBJ1-3 16 . TRBV15 .
CASSTQDQFGNEQFF TGTGCCAGCAGTACACAGGACCAGTTCGGGAATGAGCAGTTCTTC TRBJ2-1 15 once TRBV7-6 .
CASSRGHFDTEAFF TGTGCCAGCAGCCGAGGGCATTTCGACACTGAAGCTTTCTTT TRBJ1-1 14 . TRBV7-3 .
CASSLLQGYTEAFF TGCGCCAGCAGCTTGTTACAGGGGTATACTGAAGCTTTCTTT TRBJ1-1 14 few TRBV5-1 TRBD1
CASPSEMLAGGETQYF TGCGCCAGTCCGTCCGAGATGCTAGCGGGGGGTGAGACCCAGTACTTC TRBJ2-5 16 . TRBV4-1 TRBD2
CASSEDSRVLGEQYF TGCGCCAGCAGTGAAGATAGCAGGGTTTTGGGCGAGCAGTACTTC TRBJ2-7 15 . TRBV10-1 .